These 16 T cell receptor beta chains came from one sample sequenced in a study of a mutant IDH1 vaccine in newly diagnosed glioma. No antigen is known for these receptors. Time point given: week 23, last vaccination. Every vaccination contained 300 ug of the mutant IDH1 20-mer peptide and was paired with topical imiquimod. Sequencing was performed with immunoSEQ multiplex PCR; in TCRdb, only in-frame clones are kept and a portion is missing. The top ten hold more than 5.5% of the sample, which has 55,000 or so clones, 75% to 90% seen once. The sequenced sample was PBMCs, obtained from a glioma patient whose treatment included an IDH1 peptide vaccine. Source of these receptors: a man aged 40-49 years with glioma.

The J gene is TRBJ1-2, the V gene TRBV7-9, with D possibly being TRBD1 (5 bases). The V end lost 1 base, the J end lost 9 bases, and 15 bases lay between the germline ends. CDR1 SEHNR and CDR2 FQNEAQ come from the germline V gene (reference sequence). The CDR3 runs to 14 residues. DNA for the CDR3: TGTGCCAGCAGCTTAGACCGCAGGGTGGGAAGCTACACCTTC. Its protein product is CASSLDRRVGSYTF.

This sequence joins TRBV7-8 and TRBJ2-7; possible D gene TRBD1, 6 bases. The CDR3 consists of 14 residues. Germline CDR1 is SGHVS and CDR2 is FQNEAQ. Deletions cut 1 base from V and 12 bases from J, with 19 bases between. The CDR3 bases are TGTGCCAGCAGCTTAGTGGTGGGGGCTCAAGCCCCGTACTTC. It is translated as CASSLVVGAQAPYF.

This chain uses TRBV30 with TRBJ2-5, with 7 bases identical to TRBD1. The CDR3 runs to 17 residues. In germline, CDR1 is GTSNPN, CDR2 SVGIG (reference sequence). V shed 1 base and J 0 bases; nucleotides not matched to a gene: 11. CDR3 protein: CAWSETPGQLYQETQYF. The DNA of the CDR3 is TGTGCCTGGAGTGAAACCCCGGGACAGCTGTACCAAGAGACCCAGTACTTC.

The chain recombines TRBV5-6 with TRBJ1-2; no definite D call. The CDR3 runs to 12 residues. Germline V gene sequence: CDR1 SGHDT, CDR2 YYEEEE. With 6 bases removed from V and 5 bases from J, the gap between germline ends came to 11 bases. The CDR3 nucleotides are TGTGCCAGCACATCCAGCCCATATGGCTACACCTTC. Its protein is CASTSSPYGYTF. The whole variable domain, remainder taken from reference TRBV5-6 and TRBJ1-2, is DAGVTQSPTHLIKTRGQQVTLRCSPKSGHDTVSWYQQALGQGPQFIFQYYEEEERQRGNFPDRFSGHQFPNYSSELNVNALLLGDSALYLCASTSSPYGYTFGSGTRLTVV.

The sample holds a few counts of this clone. The genes are TRBV7-9 and TRBJ2-7; no clear D gene. CDR1 SEHNR and CDR2 FQNEAQ come from the germline V gene (reference sequence). The CDR3 totals 11 residues. V was clipped by 5 bases and J by 0 bases, with 2 bases between them. The CDR3 spells CASSPSYEQYF. CDR3 nucleotide sequence: TGTGCCAGCAGCCCCTCCTACGAGCAGTACTTC.

This clone was seen more than once but under ten times. This chain uses TRBV29-1 with TRBJ1-2; D perhaps matches TRBD1 (5 bases). This CDR3 spans 14 amino acids. V lost 3 bases to trimming and J lost 5 bases, with 16 bases between them. The germline V gene encodes CDR1 SQVTM and CDR2 ANQGSEA. CDR3 in amino acids: CSVDSPGARYGYTF. Here the CDR3 DNA reads TGCAGCGTTGATTCCCCCGGGGCCCGGTATGGCTACACCTTC.

This rearrangement joins TRBV27 to TRBJ2-1; 8 nucleotides line up with TRBD1. This CDR3 has 16 amino acids. V was pared by 2 bases and J by 6 bases, with 9 bases of the junction left unmatched. From germline, CDR1 is MNHEY and CDR2 SMNVEV (reference sequence). CDR3 DNA sequence: TGTGCCAGCAGTTTACAGGGGGCGATGTTGGGCAATGAGCAGTTCTTC. Translating it yields CASSLQGAMLGNEQFF.

The gene calls are TRBV5-1 and TRBJ2-1; 7 bases line up with TRBD1. The V gene end was trimmed by 1 base and the J gene end by 9 bases; junction bases not matched to a gene: 7. Per the germline V gene, CDR1 is SGHRS and CDR2 is YFSETQ. CDR3 size: 14 residues. The CDR3 spells CASSLSRQGGEQFF. The CDR3 nucleotides read TGCGCCAGCAGCTTGAGTCGACAGGGCGGTGAGCAGTTCTTC.

The chain couples TRBV4-2 to TRBJ1-1, with TRBD1 as a possible D gene (5 bases). V gave up 6 bases and J gave up 0 bases, with 11 bases separating them. Germline lookup yields CDR1 LGHNA and CDR2 YNFKEQ. This CDR3 has 14 residues. CDR3 sequence reads: CASRAGGMNTEAFF. For the CDR3, the DNA is TGTGCCAGCAGGGCTGGGGGTATGAACACTGAAGCTTTCTTT.

The rearrangement joins TRBV10-2 to TRBJ2-2; D may match TRBD1 or TRBD2 (5 bases each). Trimming left V 8 bases short and J 2 bases short, with 6 bases between. The CDR3 has 12 amino acids. CDR1 is WSHSY and CDR2 is SAAADI in the germline V gene. The CDR3 loop reads CASGGNTGELFF. DNA for the CDR3: TGCGCCAGCGGGGGTAACACCGGGGAGCTGTTTTTT.

This clone was seen a single time. J is TRBJ1-1 and V is TRBV19; unclear D gene. Trimming removed 4 bases from V and 2 bases from J, with 8 bases in between. The CDR3 is 13 amino acids. Germline values: CDR1 LNHDA, CDR2 SQIVND (reference sequence). DNA for the CDR3: TGTGCCAGTAGTACCGCCCTAAACACTGAAGCTTTCTTT. Translated, it gives CASSTALNTEAFF.

The V and J genes are TRBV2 and TRBJ1-6, with D unresolved. The CDR3 sequence is 15 residues long. V was cut by 4 bases and J by 7 bases, with 14 bases left in between. Per germline, CDR1 SNHLY and CDR2 FYNNEI. CDR3 nucleotides: TGTGCCAGCAGTGCTTCGGCCATTTGGAATTCACCCCTCCACTTT. Its protein is CASSASAIWNSPLHF.

The J gene is TRBJ2-7, the V gene TRBV5-6, with D uncertain. Germline V CDR1 and CDR2: SGHDT, YYEEEE. This CDR3 spans 14 amino acids. The V end lost 4 bases, the J end lost 3 bases, and 14 bases lay between the germline ends. DNA of the CDR3: TGTGCCAGCAGCCCTTGGCAGACCTTCTACGAGCAGTACTTC. Encoded protein: CASSPWQTFYEQYF.

This chain links TRBV27 with TRBJ1-2; 7 bases are a match to TRBD1. Germline values: CDR1 MNHEY, CDR2 SMNVEV (reference sequence). This CDR3 region has 14 residues. The junction had 6 bases not matched to a gene; V was cut back by 5 bases and J by 3 bases. The CDR3: CASSPLTGHYGYTF. As DNA, the CDR3 is TGTGCCAGCAGTCCGTTGACAGGGCACTATGGCTACACCTTC.

V usage is TRBV6-5 and J usage is TRBJ1-2, with no clear D. V lost 6 bases and J 7 bases, leaving 15 bases between the germline ends. CDR3 size: 13 residues. Germline V gene data show CDR1 as MNHEY and CDR2 as SVGAGI. The CDR3 loop is CASSTGRARGYTF. The CDR3 coding sequence is TGTGCCAGCAGCACCGGACGAGCCCGTGGCTACACCTTC.

This chain uses TRBV5-1 with TRBJ1-6, with unresolved D. CDR1 is SGHRS, CDR2 YFSETQ, per germline. V was cut by 2 bases and J by 8 bases, with 14 bases left in between. The length of the CDR3 is 15 residues. The CDR3 region has the DNA TGCGCCAGCAGCTTAGCGGGAGGCCGTTATTCACCCCTCCACTTT. This codes for CASSLAGGRYSPLHF.